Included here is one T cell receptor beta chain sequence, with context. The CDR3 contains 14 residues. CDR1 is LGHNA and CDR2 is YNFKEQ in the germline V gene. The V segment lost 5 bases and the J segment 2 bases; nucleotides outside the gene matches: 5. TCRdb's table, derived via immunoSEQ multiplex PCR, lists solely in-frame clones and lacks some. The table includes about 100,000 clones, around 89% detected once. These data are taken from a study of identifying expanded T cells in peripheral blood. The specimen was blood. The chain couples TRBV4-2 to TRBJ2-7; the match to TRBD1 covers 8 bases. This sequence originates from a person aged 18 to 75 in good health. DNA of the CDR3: TGTGCCAGCAGCACGGGACAGGTCCCCTACGAGCAGTACTTC. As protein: CASSTGQVPYEQYF.